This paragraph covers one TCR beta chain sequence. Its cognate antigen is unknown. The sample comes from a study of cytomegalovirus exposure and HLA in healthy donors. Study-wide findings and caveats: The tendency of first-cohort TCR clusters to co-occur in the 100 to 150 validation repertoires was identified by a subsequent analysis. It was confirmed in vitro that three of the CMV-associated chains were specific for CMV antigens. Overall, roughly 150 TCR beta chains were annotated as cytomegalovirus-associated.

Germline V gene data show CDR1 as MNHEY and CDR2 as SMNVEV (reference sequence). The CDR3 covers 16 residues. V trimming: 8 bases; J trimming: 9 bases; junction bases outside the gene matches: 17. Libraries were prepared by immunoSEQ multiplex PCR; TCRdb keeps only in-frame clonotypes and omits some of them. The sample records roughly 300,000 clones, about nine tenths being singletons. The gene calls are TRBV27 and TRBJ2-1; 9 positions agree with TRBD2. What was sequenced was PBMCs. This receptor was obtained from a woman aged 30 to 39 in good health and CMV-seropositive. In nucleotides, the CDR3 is TGTGCCAGCTTTCGGGCTAGCGGGAACCTGTTGGGTGAGCAGTTCTTC. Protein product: CASFRASGNLLGEQFF.